This T cell receptor (beta chain) was recovered during a study of multiple sclerosis patients with progressive multifocal leukoencephalopathy. General observations from the study: Expanded clones at PML onset predated and persisted through natalizumab therapy.

Trimming took off 2 bases at V and 3 bases at J, with 7 bases between the two ends. Germline V gene sequence: CDR1 MNHEY, CDR2 SVGAGI. The CDR3 covers 13 residues. As for time point: approximately 12 months of natalizumab therapy. Longitudinal control samples came from natalizumab-treated multiple sclerosis patients without PML. Turning to this clone: Its antigen is currently unknown.

The assay was run at survey level. TCRdb's copy holds only in-frame clones and misses some; the assay was immunoSEQ multiplex PCR. The data hold about 30,000 clones, with around 90% observed a single time. The source is a human donor with multiple sclerosis. The chain joins TRBV6-5 to TRBJ1-1, with a possible D match to TRBD1 (5 bases). The sequencing used PBMCs, collected from a patient treated with natalizumab. The DNA of the CDR3 is TGTGCCAGCAGTTACGTCAGGGACACTGAAGCTTTCTTT. Its protein product is CASSYVRDTEAFF.